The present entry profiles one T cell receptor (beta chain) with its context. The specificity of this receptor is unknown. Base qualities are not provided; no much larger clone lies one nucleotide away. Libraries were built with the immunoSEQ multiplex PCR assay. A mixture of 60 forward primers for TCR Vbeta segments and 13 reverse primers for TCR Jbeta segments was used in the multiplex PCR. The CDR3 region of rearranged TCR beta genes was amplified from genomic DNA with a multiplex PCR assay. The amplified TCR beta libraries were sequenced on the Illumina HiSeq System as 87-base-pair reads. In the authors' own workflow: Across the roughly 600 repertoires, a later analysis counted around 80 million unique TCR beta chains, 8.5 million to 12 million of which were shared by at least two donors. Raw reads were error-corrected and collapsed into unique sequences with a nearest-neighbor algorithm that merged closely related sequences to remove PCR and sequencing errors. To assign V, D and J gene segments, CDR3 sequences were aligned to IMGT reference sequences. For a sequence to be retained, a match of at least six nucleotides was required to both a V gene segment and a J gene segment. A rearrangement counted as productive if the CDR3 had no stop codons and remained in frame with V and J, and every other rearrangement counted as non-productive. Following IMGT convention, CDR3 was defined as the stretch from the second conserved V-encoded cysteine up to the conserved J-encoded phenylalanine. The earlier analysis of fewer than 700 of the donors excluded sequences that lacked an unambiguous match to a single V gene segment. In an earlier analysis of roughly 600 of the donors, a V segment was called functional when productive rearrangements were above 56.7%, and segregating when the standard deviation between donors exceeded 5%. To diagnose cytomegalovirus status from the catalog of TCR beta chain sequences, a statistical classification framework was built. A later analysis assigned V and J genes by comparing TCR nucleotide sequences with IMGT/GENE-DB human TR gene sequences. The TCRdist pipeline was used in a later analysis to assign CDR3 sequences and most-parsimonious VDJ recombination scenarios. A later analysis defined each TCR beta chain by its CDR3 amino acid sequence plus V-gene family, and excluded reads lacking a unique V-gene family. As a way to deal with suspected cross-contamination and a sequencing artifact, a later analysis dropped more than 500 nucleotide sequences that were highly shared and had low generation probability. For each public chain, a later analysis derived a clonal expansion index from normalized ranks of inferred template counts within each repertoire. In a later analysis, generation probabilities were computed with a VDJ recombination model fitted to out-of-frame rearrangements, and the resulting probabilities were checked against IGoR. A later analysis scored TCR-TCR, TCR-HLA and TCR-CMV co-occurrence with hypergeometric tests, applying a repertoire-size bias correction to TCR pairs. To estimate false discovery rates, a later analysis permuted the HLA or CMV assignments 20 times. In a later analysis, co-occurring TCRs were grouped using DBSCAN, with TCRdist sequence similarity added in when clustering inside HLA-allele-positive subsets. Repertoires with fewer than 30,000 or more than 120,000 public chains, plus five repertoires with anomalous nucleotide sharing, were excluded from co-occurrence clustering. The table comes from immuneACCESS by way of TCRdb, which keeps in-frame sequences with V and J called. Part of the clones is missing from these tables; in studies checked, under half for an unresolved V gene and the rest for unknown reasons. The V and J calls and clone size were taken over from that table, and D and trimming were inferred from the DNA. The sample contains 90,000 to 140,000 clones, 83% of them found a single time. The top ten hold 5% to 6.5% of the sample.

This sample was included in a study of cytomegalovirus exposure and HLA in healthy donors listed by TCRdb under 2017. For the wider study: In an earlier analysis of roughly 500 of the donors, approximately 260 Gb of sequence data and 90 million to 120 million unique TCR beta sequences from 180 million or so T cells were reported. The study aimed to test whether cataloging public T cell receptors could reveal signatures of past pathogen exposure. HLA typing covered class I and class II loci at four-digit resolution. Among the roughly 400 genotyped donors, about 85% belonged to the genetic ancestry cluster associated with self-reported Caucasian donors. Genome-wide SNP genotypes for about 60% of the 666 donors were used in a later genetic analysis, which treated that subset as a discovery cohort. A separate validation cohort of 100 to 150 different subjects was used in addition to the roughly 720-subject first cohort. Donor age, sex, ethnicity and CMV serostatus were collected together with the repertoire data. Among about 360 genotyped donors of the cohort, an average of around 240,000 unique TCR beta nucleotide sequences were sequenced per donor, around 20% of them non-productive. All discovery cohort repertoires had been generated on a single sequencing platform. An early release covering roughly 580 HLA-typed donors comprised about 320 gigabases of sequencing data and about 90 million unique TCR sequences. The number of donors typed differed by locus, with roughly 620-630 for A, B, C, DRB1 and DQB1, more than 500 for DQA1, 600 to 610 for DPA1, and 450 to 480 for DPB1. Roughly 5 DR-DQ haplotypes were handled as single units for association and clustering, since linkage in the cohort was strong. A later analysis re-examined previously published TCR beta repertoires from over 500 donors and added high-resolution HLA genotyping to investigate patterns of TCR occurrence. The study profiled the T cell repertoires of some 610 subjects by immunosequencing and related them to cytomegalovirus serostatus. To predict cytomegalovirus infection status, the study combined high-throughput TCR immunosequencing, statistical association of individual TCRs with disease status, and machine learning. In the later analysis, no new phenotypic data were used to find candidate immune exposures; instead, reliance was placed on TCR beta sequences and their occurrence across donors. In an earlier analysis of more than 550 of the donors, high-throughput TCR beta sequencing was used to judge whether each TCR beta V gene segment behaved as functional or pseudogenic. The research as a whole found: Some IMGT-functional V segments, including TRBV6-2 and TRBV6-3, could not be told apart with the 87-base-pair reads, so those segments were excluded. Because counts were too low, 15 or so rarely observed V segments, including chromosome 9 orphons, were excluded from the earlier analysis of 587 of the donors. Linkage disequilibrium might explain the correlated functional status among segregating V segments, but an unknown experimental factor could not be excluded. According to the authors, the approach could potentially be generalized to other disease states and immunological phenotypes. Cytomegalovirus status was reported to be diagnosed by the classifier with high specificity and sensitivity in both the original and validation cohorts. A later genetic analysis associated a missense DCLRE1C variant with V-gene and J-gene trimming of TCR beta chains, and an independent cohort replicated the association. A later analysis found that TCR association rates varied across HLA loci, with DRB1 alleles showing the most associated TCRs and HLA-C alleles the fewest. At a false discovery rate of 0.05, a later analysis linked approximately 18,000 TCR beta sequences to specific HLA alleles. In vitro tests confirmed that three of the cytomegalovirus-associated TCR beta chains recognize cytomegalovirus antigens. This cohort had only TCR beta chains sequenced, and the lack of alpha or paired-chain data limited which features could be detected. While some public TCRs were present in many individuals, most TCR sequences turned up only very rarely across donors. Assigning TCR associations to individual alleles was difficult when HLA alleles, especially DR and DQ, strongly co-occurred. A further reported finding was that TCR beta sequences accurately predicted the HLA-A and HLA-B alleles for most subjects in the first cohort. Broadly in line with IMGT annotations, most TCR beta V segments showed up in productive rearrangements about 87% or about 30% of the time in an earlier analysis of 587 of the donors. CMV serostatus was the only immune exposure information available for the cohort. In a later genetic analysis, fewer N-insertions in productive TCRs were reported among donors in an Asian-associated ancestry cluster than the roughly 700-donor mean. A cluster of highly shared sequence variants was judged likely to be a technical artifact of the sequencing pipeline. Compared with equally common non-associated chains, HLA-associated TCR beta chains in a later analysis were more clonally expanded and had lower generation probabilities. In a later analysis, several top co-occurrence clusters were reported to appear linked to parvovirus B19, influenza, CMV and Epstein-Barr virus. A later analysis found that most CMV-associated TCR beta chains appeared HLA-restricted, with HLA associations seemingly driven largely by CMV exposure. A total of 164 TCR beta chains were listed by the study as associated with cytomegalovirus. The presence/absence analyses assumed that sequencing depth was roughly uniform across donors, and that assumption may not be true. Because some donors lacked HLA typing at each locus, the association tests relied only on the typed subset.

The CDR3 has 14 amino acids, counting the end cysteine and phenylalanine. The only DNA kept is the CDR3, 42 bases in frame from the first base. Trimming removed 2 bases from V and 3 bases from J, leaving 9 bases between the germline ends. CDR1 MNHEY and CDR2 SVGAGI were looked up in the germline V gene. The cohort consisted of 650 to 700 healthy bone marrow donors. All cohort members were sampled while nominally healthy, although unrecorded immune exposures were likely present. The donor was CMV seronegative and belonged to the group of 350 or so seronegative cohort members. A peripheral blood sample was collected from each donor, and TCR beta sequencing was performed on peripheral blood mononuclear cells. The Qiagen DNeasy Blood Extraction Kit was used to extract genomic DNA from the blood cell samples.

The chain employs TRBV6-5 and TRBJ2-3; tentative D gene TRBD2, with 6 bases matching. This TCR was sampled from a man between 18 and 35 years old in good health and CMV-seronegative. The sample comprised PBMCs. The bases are TGTGCCAGCAGTTACGTGGAGGGAACAGATACGCAGTATTTT. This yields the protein CASSYVEGTDTQYF.